Below are 4 T cell receptor beta chains sequenced from a single sample in a study of T-cell memory formation after mild COVID-19. TCRdb independently ran MiXCR on the 5' RACE reads; one entry per CDR3 protein. This sample has just under 150,000 distinct CDR3 sequences, with 15% to 20% found just once. Material for sequencing was PBMCs or a T cell subset sorted from them (not recorded which). The receptors originated from an adult woman who had mild COVID-19 (a few samples of this study predate the infection). Cell type and time point are not known.

The chain has TRBV29-1 and TRBJ1-1; 10 nucleotides agree with TRBD1. The CDR3 length is 15 residues. V trimming: 4 bases; J trimming: 4 bases; junction bases outside the gene matches: 9. CDR1 and CDR2 from the germline V gene are SQVTM and ANQGSEA. The CDR3 loop reads CSVGRQGAVRTEAFF. CDR3 DNA sequence: TGCAGCGTTGGAAGACAGGGGGCGGTTCGCACTGAAGCTTTCTTT.

V gene TRBV9 combines with J gene TRBJ2-1; 8 bases fit TRBD2. The junction had 3 bases not matched to a gene; V was cut back by 1 base and J by 6 bases. There are 14 residues in the CDR3. Germline V CDR1 and CDR2: SGDLS, YYNGEE. The chain's CDR3 is CASSVRGTSNEQFF. The CDR3 DNA follows: TGTGCCAGCAGCGTACGAGGGACTAGCAATGAGCAGTTCTTC.

This clonotype was observed a few times. This chain links TRBV20-1 with TRBJ1-2, with TRBD1 matching 8 bases. The CDR3 sequence is 15 residues long. CDR1 and CDR2 (germline): DFQATT, SNEGSKA (reference sequence). V gave up 0 bases and J gave up 4 bases; unmatched junction bases: 7. The CDR3 DNA reads as TGCAGTGCTAGAGACCGGGACAGGAGTTTCTATGGCTACACCTTC. This gives the protein CSARDRDRSFYGYTF.

The V call is TRBV4-2, the J call TRBJ2-1, with TRBD2 matching over 13 bases. This CDR3 contains 17 residues. Germline V gene sequence: CDR1 LGHNA, CDR2 YNFKEQ. After removal of 0 bases from V and 8 bases from J, the junction contained 7 bases not matched to a gene. CDR3 amino acids: CASSQDLLAGGPDEQFF. DNA of the CDR3: TGTGCCAGCAGCCAAGATTTACTAGCGGGAGGGCCAGATGAGCAGTTCTTC.